This T cell receptor beta chain was observed in a study of T cells in Graves' hyperthyroidism and ophthalmopathy. Researchers amplified the TCR beta CDR3 regions from RNA transcripts. The primer set for the first-round RT-PCR of the TCR CDR3 was HTBI. Each CDR3 protein is one row after TCRdb ran MiXCR on the multiplex PCR reads. This table holds 330,000 or so distinct CDR3 sequences, approximately 19% found once. In this sample, this clonotype turned up a few times. Ophthalmopathy patients all had a Clinical Activity Score of at least 3, a NOSPECS grade of at least 4 and disease under 3 months old. The junction had 8 bases not matched to a gene; V was cut back by 5 bases and J by 6 bases. Germline assignment: CDR1 SGDLS and CDR2 YYNGEE. This CDR3 region has 15 residues.

This TCR came from a man between 45 and 60 years old with Graves' ophthalmopathy. Sequencing input: blood. This chain links TRBV9 with TRBJ2-3; 11 bases align to TRBD2. The CDR3 sequence: CASRVTSGRSDTQYF. The DNA of the CDR3 is TGTGCCAGCAGGGTTACTAGCGGGAGATCGGATACGCAGTATTTT. Combining the CDR3 with reference TRBV9 and TRBJ2-3 gives the whole variable domain DSGVTQTPKHLITATGQRVTLRCSPRSGDLSVYWYQQSLDQGLQFLIQYYNGEERAKGNILERFSAQQFPDLHSELNLSSLELGDSALYFCASRVTSGRSDTQYFGPGTRLTVL.